These 27 T cell receptor beta chains were sequenced from one sample in a study of human T cells and chemical hapten exposure. TCRdb fed the 5' RACE reads into MiXCR, producing one record per CDR3 protein. The data show about 81,000 distinct CDR3 sequences, less than 9.5% seen once. Total RNA was isolated from unfractionated whole blood. Receptors were obtained from a male donor in good health.

This clonotype was counted between two and nine times. The chain carries TRBV28 and TRBJ1-1, with a possible D match to TRBD1 (6 bases). CDR1 is MDHEN and CDR2 is SYDVKM in the germline V gene. This CDR3 spans 14 amino acids. Trimming left V 2 bases short and J 7 bases short, with 14 bases between. The CDR3 here is CASSLNRVLYEAFF. CDR3 DNA sequence: TGTGCCAGCAGTTTAAACAGGGTGCTTTATGAAGCTTTCTTT.

This clonotype occurred many times. The J gene is TRBJ1-1, the V gene TRBV6-2 or TRBV6-3; 8 positions agree with TRBD1. From germline, CDR1 is MNHEY and CDR2 SVGEGT. V shed 7 bases and J 5 bases; nucleotides not matched to a gene: 3. This CDR3 is built from 12 residues. The CDR3 DNA is TGTGCCAGCAAGACAGGGGCAACTGAAGCTTTCTTT. This sequence encodes CASKTGATEAFF.

This clonotype was seen more than once but under ten times. The chain recombines TRBV29-1 with TRBJ1-5; TRBD1 aligns across 8 bases. CDR1 is SQVTM and CDR2 is ANQGSEA in the germline V gene. The CDR3 runs 15 residues. Germline trimming cut 0 bases from V and 2 bases from J; bases unmatched to any gene: 3. The CDR3 nucleotides read TGCAGCGTTGAAGAGCCAGGGGGCGGCAATCAGCCCCAGCATTTT. Translating it yields CSVEEPGGGNQPQHF.

This clonotype was picked up a small number of times. This chain uses TRBV19 with TRBJ1-5, with 9 bases aligning to TRBD1. Germline V gives CDR1 LNHDA, CDR2 SQIVND (reference sequence). The ends lost 4 bases at V and 7 bases at J; junction bases unmatched: 11. This CDR3 comprises 16 residues. CDR3 region: CASSTTGTGRGQPQHF. The DNA for the CDR3 is TGTGCCAGTAGTACAACCGGGACAGGGAGGGGGCAGCCCCAGCATTTT. Using reference TRBV19 and TRBJ1-5 for the parts outside the CDR3, the full variable domain is DGGITQSPKYLFRKEGQNVTLSCEQNLNHDAMYWYRQDPGQGLRLIYYSQIVNDFQKGDIAEGYSVSREKKESFPLTVTSAQKNPTAFYLCASSTTGTGRGQPQHFGDGTRLSIL.

This clonotype was seen more than once but under ten times. The chain is built from TRBV6-5 and TRBJ1-2; no clear D gene. V was trimmed by 2 bases and J by 6 bases, leaving 22 bases between them. Looked up from germline, CDR1 is MNHEY and CDR2 is SVGAGI. The CDR3 runs 17 residues. CDR3 nucleotide sequence: TGTGCCAGCAGTTACGATGGCAGGAAAGTGAAGGCTGATGGCTACACCTTC. Amino acids: CASSYDGRKVKADGYTF.

There are many counts of this clonotype. This chain links TRBV19 with TRBJ2-5; D is uncertain. V was shortened by 3 bases and J by 1 base, with 6 bases between the two germline ends. The CDR3 extends over 13 amino acids. Germline lookup yields CDR1 LNHDA and CDR2 SQIVND (reference sequence). The CDR3 reads CASSILSQETQYF. DNA of the CDR3: TGTGCCAGTAGTATTCTCAGCCAAGAGACCCAGTACTTC.

V and J are TRBV28 and TRBJ1-6; TRBD1 agrees at 7 bases. The junction had 10 bases not matched to a gene; V was cut back by 4 bases and J by 10 bases. Germline V gene data show CDR1 as MDHEN and CDR2 as SYDVKM. The CDR3 is made up of 15 amino acids. CDR3 nucleotide sequence: TGTGCCAGCAGTTATGAGCAGGGGGGCTCGTCACCCCTCCACTTT. It codes for CASSYEQGGSSPLHF.

The chain links TRBV5-1 to TRBJ1-1; D remains unclear. The CDR3 has 14 residues. Germline V gene data show CDR1 as SGHRS and CDR2 as YFSETQ. V was pared by 2 bases and J by 5 bases, with 13 bases between. Here the CDR3 reads CASSLQTGMTEAFF. For the CDR3, the DNA is TGCGCCAGCAGCTTACAGACGGGAATGACTGAAGCTTTCTTT.

This clonotype was seen a handful of times. The chain recombines TRBV7-6 with TRBJ2-1; D gene unclear. This CDR3 comprises 15 residues. V gave up 4 bases and J gave up 1 base, with 11 bases separating them. CDR1 and CDR2 (germline): SGHVS, FNYEAQ. CDR3 in DNA: TGTGCCAGCAGCTCCCTTGCGAGGTCCTACAATGAGCAGTTCTTC. Encoded protein: CASSSLARSYNEQFF.

This clonotype was observed a few times. The genes are TRBV12-3 or TRBV12-4 and TRBJ2-2; 8 nucleotides line up with TRBD1. The ends lost 3 bases at V and 5 bases at J; junction bases unmatched: 5. The CDR3 consists of 15 residues. CDR3 loop: CASSFGQGSTGELFF. DNA for the CDR3: TGTGCCAGCAGTTTCGGACAGGGTAGTACCGGGGAGCTGTTTTTT.

This clonotype was detected a few times. The chain recombines TRBV2 with TRBJ1-1; D is unclear. Between the trimmed V and J ends, which lost 10 bases and 4 bases, there was a span of 19 bases. The CDR3 has 14 residues. Per germline, CDR1 SNHLY and CDR2 FYNNEI. Written as DNA, the CDR3 is TGTGCCACCTACCTAGATGGCGGACCCACTGAAGCTTTCTTT. This encodes CATYLDGGPTEAFF.

This clonotype was found many times. This rearrangement joins TRBV5-6 to TRBJ1-1; TRBD1 might be the D (6 bases). This CDR3 is built from 14 residues. Germline V gene lookup returns CDR1 SGHDT and CDR2 YYEEEE. Trimming took 5 bases from V and 5 from J, leaving 16 bases between them. The CDR3 protein is CASRPQGVGTEAFF. CDR3 nucleotide sequence: TGTGCCAGCAGACCACAGGGCGTGGGGACTGAAGCTTTCTTT.

This clonotype turned up a few times. This sequence joins TRBV6-1 and TRBJ1-2; D is undetermined. The V gene's germline CDR1 is MNHNS and CDR2 SASEGT. V was clipped by 0 bases and J by 4 bases, with 12 bases between them. CDR3 length equals 15 residues. The CDR3 spells CASSEAIWAVYGYTF. The CDR3 DNA follows: TGTGCCAGCAGTGAAGCAATCTGGGCAGTCTATGGCTACACCTTC.

This clonotype came up many times. The chain has TRBV12-3 or TRBV12-4 and TRBJ2-3, with 9 bases identical to TRBD1. The CDR3 runs to 16 residues. V shed 5 bases and J 3 bases; nucleotides not matched to a gene: 9. DNA for the CDR3: TGTGCCAGCAGTCTTACTCGGACAGGGGAGACAGATACGCAGTATTTT. Amino acids: CASSLTRTGETDTQYF.

Details on this clonotype: Possible read error: a much larger clone is one base away. The CDR3 does not end in the conserved phenylalanine or tryptophan, so this is likely a read error. The V gene is TRBV4-2, the J gene TRBJ1-4; the D gene is possibly TRBD1 (6 bases). Trimming pared 0 bases from V and 4 bases from J, leaving 9 bases between. The CDR3 extends over 15 amino acids. Per the germline V gene, CDR1 is LGHNA and CDR2 is YNFKEQ. CDR3 in DNA: TGTGCCAGCAGCCAAGAACAACAGGGTAATGAAAAACTGTTTATT. It specifies CASSQEQQGNEKLFI.

This rearrangement joins TRBV29-1 to TRBJ2-1; D gene uncertain. The CDR3 length is 12 residues. V was cut by 4 bases and J by 5 bases, with 9 bases left in between. Germline CDR1 reads SQVTM; CDR2 reads ANQGSEA. In DNA form, the CDR3 reads TGCAGCGTTGCCAATGTCAACAATGAGCAGTTCTTC. Protein sequence: CSVANVNNEQFF.

This chain joins TRBV9 and TRBJ2-3; the D gene is possibly TRBD2 (5 bases). Per the germline V gene, CDR1 is SGDLS and CDR2 is YYNGEE. Trimming cost V 4 bases and J 2 bases, with 20 bases left between them. The CDR3 has 17 amino acids. CDR3 sequence (DNA): TGTGCCAGCAGCTCTCGAGAGCGTCGGGGAGCCACAGATACGCAGTATTTT. Translating it yields CASSSRERRGATDTQYF.

V usage is TRBV11-2 and J usage is TRBJ1-6; TRBD1 matches at 7 bases. From germline, CDR1 is SGHAT and CDR2 FQNNGV. The J segment lost 9 bases and the V segment lost 4 bases, leaving 9 bases of the junction unmatched. CDR3 length equals 15 residues. The CDR3 loop reads CASSSGGGPSSPLHF. The CDR3 nucleotides are TGTGCCAGCAGCTCTGGAGGGGGCCCTAGTTCACCCCTCCACTTT.

The J gene is TRBJ2-2, the V gene TRBV27; TRBD1 matches 8 bases. Germline V CDR1 and CDR2: MNHEY, SMNVEV (reference sequence). Trimming cost V 7 bases and J 5 bases; bases outside gene matches: 6. The CDR3 loop spans 14 amino acids. The CDR3 sequence is CASNYRGETGELFF. The CDR3, as DNA: TGTGCCAGCAACTACAGGGGGGAGACCGGGGAGCTGTTTTTT.

In this sample, this clonotype turned up many times. The chain combines TRBV5-1 with TRBJ2-3, with D hard to call. The V gene lost 1 base and the J gene lost 5 bases, with 5 bases spanning the gap. The CDR3 spans 12 residues. The germline gives CDR1 SGHRS, CDR2 YFSETQ. CDR3 nucleotides: TGCGCCAGCAGCTTGTCTGGAGATACGCAGTATTTT. It is translated as CASSLSGDTQYF.

The chain uses TRBV30 and TRBJ2-3; 14 bases line up with TRBD2. The junction had 13 bases not matched to a gene; V was cut back by 3 bases and J by 5 bases. The CDR3 runs 18 residues. Germline CDR1 and CDR2: GTSNPN and SVGIG (reference sequence). DNA of the CDR3: TGTGCCTGGAGCCCTCATCCGGGACTAGCGGGAGAAATAGATACGCAGTATTTT. Protein sequence: CAWSPHPGLAGEIDTQYF.

Many counts were recorded for this clonotype. V is TRBV6-5 and J is TRBJ2-3, with TRBD2 as a possible D gene (7 bases). V dropped 2 bases and J dropped 4 bases, with 19 bases sitting between them. The germline V gene has CDR1 MNHEY and CDR2 SVGAGI. This CDR3 region has 17 residues. The CDR3 sequence is CASSYTLFGGAADTQYF. The CDR3, as DNA: TGTGCCAGCAGTTACACCCTATTTGGGGGGGCGGCAGATACGCAGTATTTT.

This clonotype was seen only a few times. This chain joins TRBV2 and TRBJ2-3; D unresolved. The CDR3 contains 14 residues. The V gene lost 3 bases and the J gene lost 0 bases, with 7 bases spanning the gap. The germline CDR1 and CDR2 sequences are SNHLY and FYNNEI. The CDR3 DNA is TGTGCCAGCAGTGAGCGTCCGAGCACAGATACGCAGTATTTT. It specifies CASSERPSTDTQYF.

This clonotype was found a few times. This chain uses TRBV25-1 with TRBJ1-6; no definite D call. This CDR3 has 13 amino acids. Trimming left V 6 bases short and J 7 bases short, with 10 bases between. CDR1 and CDR2 from the germline V gene are MGHDK and SYGVNS. CDR3 bases: TGTGCCAGCAGGGGTGGAGAGAATTCACCCCTCCACTTT. Its protein product is CASRGGENSPLHF.

The chain joins TRBV7-9 to TRBJ1-2, with D unclear. The germline V and J ends were trimmed by 4 bases and 6 bases, with 12 bases remaining between them. CDR3 length: 13 amino acids. Germline values: CDR1 SEHNR, CDR2 FQNEAQ (reference sequence). The CDR3 spells CASSSRAEHGYTF. The CDR3 nucleotides are TGTGCCAGCAGCTCCCGGGCGGAACATGGCTACACCTTC.

In this sample, this clonotype turned up many times. CDR3 sequence: CASSYGEGFSYEQYF. The DNA for the CDR3 is TGTGCCAGCAGTTACGGGGAGGGCTTCTCCTACGAGCAGTACTTC. This sequence joins TRBV6-2 or TRBV6-3 and TRBJ2-7, with 7 bases that match TRBD2. The germline CDR1 and CDR2 sequences are MNHEY and SVGEGT. The CDR3 covers 15 residues. V was pared by 2 bases and J by 0 bases, with 4 bases of the junction left unmatched.

This clonotype was counted many times. The J gene is TRBJ2-2, the V gene TRBV4-2; 8 bases are shared with TRBD2. Germline V gene lookup returns CDR1 LGHNA and CDR2 YNFKEQ. The length of the CDR3 is 21 residues. Losses at the gene ends were 0 bases for V and 6 bases for J; bases not matched to a gene: 21. The chain's CDR3 is CASSQDGVRAGDRRGAGELFF. As DNA, the CDR3 is TGTGCCAGCAGCCAAGATGGGGTCAGAGCGGGAGATAGGAGGGGGGCCGGGGAGCTGTTTTTT.